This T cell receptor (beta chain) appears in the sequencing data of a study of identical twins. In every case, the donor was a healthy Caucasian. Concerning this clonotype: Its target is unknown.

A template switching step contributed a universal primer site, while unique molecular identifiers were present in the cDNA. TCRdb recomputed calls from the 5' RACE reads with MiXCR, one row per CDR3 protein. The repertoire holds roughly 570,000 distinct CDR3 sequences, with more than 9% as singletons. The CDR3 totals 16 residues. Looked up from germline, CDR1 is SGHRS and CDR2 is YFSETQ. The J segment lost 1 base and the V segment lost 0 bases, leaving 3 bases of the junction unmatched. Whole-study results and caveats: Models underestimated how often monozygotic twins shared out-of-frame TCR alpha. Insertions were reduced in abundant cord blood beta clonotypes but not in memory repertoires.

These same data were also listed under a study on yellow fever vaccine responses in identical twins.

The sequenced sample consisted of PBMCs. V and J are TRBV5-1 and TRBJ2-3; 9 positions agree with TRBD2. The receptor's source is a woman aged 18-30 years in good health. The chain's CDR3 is CASSLDQRGGTDTQYF. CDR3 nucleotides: TGCGCCAGCAGCTTGGATCAGCGGGGGGGCACAGATACGCAGTATTTT.